Below are 10 T cell receptor beta chains sequenced from a single sample in a study of control samples from healthy donors and cancer patients. Using immunoSEQ multiplex PCR, the repertoire was profiled, and TCRdb retains in-frame clones only, with some absent. Of about 130,000 clones listed, 85% to 95% were seen once; the top ten hold roughly 9.4%. Sequenced input: blood. These receptors were collected from a man younger than 30 in good health.

The chain is built from TRBV5-1 and TRBJ1-3; no definite D call. This CDR3 is built from 18 residues. Trimming pared 0 bases from V and 0 bases from J, leaving 16 bases between. CDR1 is SGHRS, CDR2 YFSETQ, per germline. In DNA, the CDR3 is TGCGCCAGCAGCTTGGCCACCGGGGATTCAGTCTCTGGAAACACCATATATTTT. Translating gives CASSLATGDSVSGNTIYF.

The chain has TRBV5-5 and TRBJ2-1; TRBD1 matches at 8 bases. This CDR3 has 16 residues. V was pared by 0 bases and J by 8 bases, with 10 bases of the junction left unmatched. The V gene's germline CDR1 is SGHKS and CDR2 YYEKEE (reference sequence). In nucleotides, the CDR3 is TGTGCCAGCAGCTTGGGGGCCAGGGGGCTCTGGGATGAGCAGTTCTTC. Translating gives CASSLGARGLWDEQFF. The full variable domain, with the rest looked up from reference TRBV5-5 and TRBJ2-1, is DAGVTQSPTHLIKTRGQQVTLRCSPISGHKSVSWYQQVLGQGPQFIFQYYEKEERGRGNFPDRFSARQFPNYSSELNVNALLLGDSALYLCASSLGARGLWDEQFFGPGTRLTVL.

The chain uses TRBV5-1 and TRBJ1-1, with D perhaps TRBD1 (6 bases). This CDR3 is built from 14 residues. CDR1 and CDR2 from the germline V gene are SGHRS and YFSETQ. V lost 3 bases and J lost 4, with 13 bases in between. CDR3 protein: CASSSVQGPTEAFF. In nucleotides, the CDR3 is TGCGCCAGCAGCTCCGTACAGGGTCCCACTGAAGCTTTCTTT.

V and J are TRBV11-3 and TRBJ2-5, with 13 bases aligning to TRBD2. CDR1 SGHNT and CDR2 YENEEA come from the germline V gene. The CDR3 contains 18 residues. V lost 0 bases to trimming and J lost 2 bases; unmatched junction nucleotides: 6. CDR3 in amino acids: CASSLDPGTSGKQETQYF. The CDR3 DNA is TGTGCCAGCAGCTTAGATCCCGGGACTAGCGGGAAACAAGAGACCCAGTACTTC.

The rearrangement uses TRBV27 and TRBJ2-5, with TRBD1 matching 9 bases. Germline loops: CDR1 MNHEY, CDR2 SMNVEV (reference sequence). Trimming took 5 bases from V and 4 from J; bases not matched to a gene: 5. The CDR3 consists of 14 residues. The CDR3 is CASSPLTGGETQYF. For the CDR3, the DNA is TGTGCCAGCAGTCCCCTGACAGGGGGAGAGACCCAGTACTTC.

V and J are TRBV5-4 and TRBJ1-1; 7 bases map to TRBD1. Germline trimming cut 4 bases from V and 4 bases from J; bases unmatched to any gene: 10. The germline V gene encodes CDR1 SGHNT and CDR2 YYREEE (reference sequence). The CDR3 runs 15 residues. The CDR3 loop reads CASSLNRGGGTEAFF. The CDR3 bases are TGTGCCAGCAGCCTAAACAGGGGAGGGGGCACTGAAGCTTTCTTT.

This clone was found once. Here the CDR3 DNA reads TGTGCCACCAGCGACAGGGGTAACACCGGGGAGCTGTTTTTT. Translation: CATSDRGNTGELFF. The V and J genes are TRBV15 and TRBJ2-2, with 8 positions matching TRBD1. The CDR3 has 14 residues. CDR1 is LNHNV, CDR2 YYDKDF, per germline (reference sequence). V shed 5 bases and J 2 bases; nucleotides not matched to a gene: 1.

The chain is built from TRBV9 and TRBJ1-1; D ambiguous. Trimming pared 0 bases from V and 0 bases from J, leaving 9 bases between. This CDR3 has 15 amino acids. Germline V gene data show CDR1 as SGDLS and CDR2 as YYNGEE. The CDR3 loop is CASSVGGSLNTEAFF. DNA for the CDR3: TGTGCCAGCAGCGTAGGGGGTTCCCTGAACACTGAAGCTTTCTTT.

The chain is built from TRBV3-1 (or the pseudogene TRBV3-2) and TRBJ1-2, with a tentative D call TRBD1 (6 bases). V lost 3 bases to trimming and J lost 7 bases, with 21 bases between them. This CDR3 comprises 16 residues. CDR1 is LGHDT and CDR2 is YNNKEL in the germline V gene (reference sequence). DNA of the CDR3: TGTGCCAGCAGCCACTTGGGCTCAGGGGTGATGGGTGGCTACACCTTC. As protein: CASSHLGSGVMGGYTF.

The genes are TRBV7-9 and TRBJ2-1, with D possibly being TRBD2 (6 bases). Trimming removed 5 bases at V and 9 bases at J, with 14 bases between. Germline assignment: CDR1 SEHNR and CDR2 FQNEAQ (reference sequence). This CDR3 contains 13 residues. The CDR3 spells CASSAAGRGEQFF. DNA of the CDR3: TGTGCCAGCAGCGCCGCCGGGCGGGGTGAGCAGTTCTTC.